In this sample, the clone carrying this TCR beta chain turned up a few times. What it binds is not known. Germline CDR1 LGHNA, CDR2 YNFKEQ. V lost 0 bases and J 6 bases, leaving 13 bases between the germline ends. The CDR3 totals 15 residues. The CDR3 regions of TCR beta were amplified from RNA transcripts. Using the HTBI primer set, a first-round RT-PCR was run on the TCR CDR3. TCRdb passed the multiplex PCR reads through MiXCR, listing each CDR3 protein once. Of under 350,000 distinct CDR3 sequences in the sample, roughly 18% were seen once. This sample is drawn from a study of T cells in Graves' hyperthyroidism and ophthalmopathy. Study information: Any treatment followed the collection of peripheral blood at initial diagnosis. Whole-study findings and limits: Most thyroid-expanded clonotypes above 0.001 were also found in blood.

In making diagnoses, clinical symptoms, serum thyroxine and TRAb, thyroid ultrasound and orbital computed tomography were all used. The sequence came from a woman aged 50 to 65 with Graves' hyperthyroidism. The V gene is TRBV4-2, the J gene TRBJ2-3; D is perhaps TRBD2 (6 bases). The sequencing input was blood. CDR3 amino acids: CASSQETGVADTQYF. For the CDR3, the DNA is TGTGCCAGCAGCCAAGAGACGGGAGTAGCCGATACGCAGTATTTT.